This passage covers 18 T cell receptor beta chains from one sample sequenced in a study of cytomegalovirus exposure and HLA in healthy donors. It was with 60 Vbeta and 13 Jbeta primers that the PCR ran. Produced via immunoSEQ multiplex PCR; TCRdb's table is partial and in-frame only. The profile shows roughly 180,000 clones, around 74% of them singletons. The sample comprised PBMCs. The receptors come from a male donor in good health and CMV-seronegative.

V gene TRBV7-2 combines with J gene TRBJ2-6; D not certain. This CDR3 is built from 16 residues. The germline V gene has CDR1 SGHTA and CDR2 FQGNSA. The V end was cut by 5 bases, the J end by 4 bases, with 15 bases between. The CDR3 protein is CASSPAIEAGANVLTF. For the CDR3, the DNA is TGTGCCAGCAGCCCCGCCATTGAGGCCGGGGCCAACGTCCTGACTTTC.

CDR3 protein: CASSSGTGGARNTEAFF. CDR3 nucleotides: TGTGCCAGCAGTTCCGGGACAGGGGGCGCACGGAACACTGAAGCTTTCTTT. The chain is built from TRBV27 and TRBJ1-1, with 12 positions matching TRBD1. The CDR3 runs 17 residues. Per germline, CDR1 MNHEY and CDR2 SMNVEV (reference sequence). Unmatched junction bases numbered 7, after V lost 4 bases and J lost 1 base.

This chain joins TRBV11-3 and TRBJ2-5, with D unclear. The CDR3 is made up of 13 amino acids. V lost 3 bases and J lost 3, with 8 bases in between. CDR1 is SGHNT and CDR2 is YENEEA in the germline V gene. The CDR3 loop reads CASSFSIKETQYF. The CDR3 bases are TGTGCCAGCAGCTTTTCCATCAAAGAGACCCAGTACTTC.

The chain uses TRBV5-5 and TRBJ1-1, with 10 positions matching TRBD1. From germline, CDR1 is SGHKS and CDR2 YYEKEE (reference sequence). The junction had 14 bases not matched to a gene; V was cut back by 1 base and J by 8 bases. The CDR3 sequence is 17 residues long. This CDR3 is CASSLLLILGQGTEAFF. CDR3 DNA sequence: TGTGCCAGCAGCTTGCTCCTAATACTGGGACAGGGGACGGAAGCTTTCTTT.

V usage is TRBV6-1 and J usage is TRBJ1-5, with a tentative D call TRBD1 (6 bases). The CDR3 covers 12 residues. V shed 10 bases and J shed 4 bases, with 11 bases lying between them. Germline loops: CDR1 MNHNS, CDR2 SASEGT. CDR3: CATQGPNQPQHF. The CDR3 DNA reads TGTGCCACCCAGGGGCCTAATCAGCCCCAGCATTTT.

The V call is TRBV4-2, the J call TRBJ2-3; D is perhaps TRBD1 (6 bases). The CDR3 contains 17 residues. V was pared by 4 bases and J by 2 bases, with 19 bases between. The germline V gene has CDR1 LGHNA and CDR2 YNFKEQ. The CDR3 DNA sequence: TGTGCCAGCAGCCGATCCGGGACAAAAGAATTCACAGATACGCAGTATTTT. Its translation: CASSRSGTKEFTDTQYF.

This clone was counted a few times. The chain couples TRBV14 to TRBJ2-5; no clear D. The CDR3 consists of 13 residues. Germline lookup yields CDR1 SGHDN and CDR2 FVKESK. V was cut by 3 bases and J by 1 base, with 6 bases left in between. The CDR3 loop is CASSHFRQETQYF. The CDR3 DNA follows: TGTGCCAGCAGCCATTTCCGCCAAGAGACCCAGTACTTC.

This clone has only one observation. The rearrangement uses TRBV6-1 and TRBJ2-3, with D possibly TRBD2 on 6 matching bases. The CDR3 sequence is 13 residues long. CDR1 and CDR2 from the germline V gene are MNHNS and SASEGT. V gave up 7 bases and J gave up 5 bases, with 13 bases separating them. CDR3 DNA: TGTGCCAGCAAATTGGAGGGGAAAGATACGCAGTATTTT. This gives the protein CASKLEGKDTQYF.

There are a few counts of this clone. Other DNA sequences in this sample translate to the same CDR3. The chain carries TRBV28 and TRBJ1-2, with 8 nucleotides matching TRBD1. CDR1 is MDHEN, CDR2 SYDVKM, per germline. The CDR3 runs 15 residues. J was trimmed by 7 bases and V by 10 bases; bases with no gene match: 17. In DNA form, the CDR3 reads TGTGCCACCGCCATCCGACAGGGGCGGCGTTTTGGCTACACCTTC. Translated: CATAIRQGRRFGYTF.

CDR3 in DNA: TGTGCCAGCAGTCTGGGAGGGAAACAGGAACAGCCCCAGCATTTT. Protein product: CASSLGGKQEQPQHF. The chain combines TRBV28 with TRBJ1-5; the D gene is possibly TRBD1 (5 bases). The V end lost 5 bases, the J end lost 7 bases, and 18 bases lay between the germline ends. This CDR3 region has 15 residues. Germline values: CDR1 MDHEN, CDR2 SYDVKM.

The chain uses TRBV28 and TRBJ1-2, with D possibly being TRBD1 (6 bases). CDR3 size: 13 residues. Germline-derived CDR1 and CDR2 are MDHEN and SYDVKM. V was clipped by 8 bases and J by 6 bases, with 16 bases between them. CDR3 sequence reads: CASLSTGRDGYTF. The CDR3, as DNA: TGTGCCAGCCTTAGTACAGGGCGGGATGGCTACACCTTC.

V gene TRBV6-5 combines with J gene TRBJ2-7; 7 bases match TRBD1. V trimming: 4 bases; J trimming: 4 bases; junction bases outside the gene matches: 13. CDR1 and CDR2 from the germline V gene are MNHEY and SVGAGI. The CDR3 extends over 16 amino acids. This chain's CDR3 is CASSSPTGRSVYEQYF. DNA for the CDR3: TGTGCCAGCAGTTCGCCGACAGGGCGCTCCGTATACGAGCAGTACTTC.

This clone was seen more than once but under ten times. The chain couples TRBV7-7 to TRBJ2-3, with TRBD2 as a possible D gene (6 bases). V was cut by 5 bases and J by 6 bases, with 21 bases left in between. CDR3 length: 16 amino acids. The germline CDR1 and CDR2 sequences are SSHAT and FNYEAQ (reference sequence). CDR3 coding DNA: TGTGCCAGCAGCCCTAGTGGGGGGACTGGGTCGGATACGCAGTATTTT. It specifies CASSPSGGTGSDTQYF.

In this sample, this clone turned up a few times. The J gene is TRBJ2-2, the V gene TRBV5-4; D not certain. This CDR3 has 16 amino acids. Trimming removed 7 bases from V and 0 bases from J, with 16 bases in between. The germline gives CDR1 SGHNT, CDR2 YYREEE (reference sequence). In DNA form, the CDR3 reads TGTGCCAGCTCGATGGGCAAGCAGGCGAACACCGGGGAGCTGTTTTTT. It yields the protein CASSMGKQANTGELFF. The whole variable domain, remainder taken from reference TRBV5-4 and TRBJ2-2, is ETGVTQSPTHLIKTRGQQVTLRCSSQSGHNTVSWYQQALGQGPQFIFQYYREEENGRGNFPPRFSGLQFPNYSSELNVNALELDDSALYLCASSMGKQANTGELFFGEGSRLTVL.

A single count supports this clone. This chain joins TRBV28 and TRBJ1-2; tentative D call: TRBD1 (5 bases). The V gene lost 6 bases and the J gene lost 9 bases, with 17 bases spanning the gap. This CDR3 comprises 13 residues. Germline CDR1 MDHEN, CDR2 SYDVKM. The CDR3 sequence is CASSTQDHGSYTF. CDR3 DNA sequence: TGTGCCAGCAGCACACAGGACCACGGAAGCTACACCTTC.

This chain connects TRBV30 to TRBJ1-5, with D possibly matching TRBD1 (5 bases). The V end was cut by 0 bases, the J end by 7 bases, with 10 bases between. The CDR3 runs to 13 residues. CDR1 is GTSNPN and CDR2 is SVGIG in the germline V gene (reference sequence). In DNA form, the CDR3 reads TGTGCCTGGAGTGTAGGCAGGGCGCAGCCCCAGCATTTT. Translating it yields CAWSVGRAQPQHF.

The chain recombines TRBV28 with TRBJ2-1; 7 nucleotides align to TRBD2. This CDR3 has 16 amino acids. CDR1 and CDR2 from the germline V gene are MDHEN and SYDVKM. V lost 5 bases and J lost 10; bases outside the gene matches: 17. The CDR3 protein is CASSQIPLTSVREQFF. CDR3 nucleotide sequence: TGTGCCAGCAGTCAGATCCCCCTCACTAGCGTTAGGGAGCAGTTCTTC.

CDR3 nucleotides: TGCGCCAGCAGCCAAGATTCCGGGAGGGCAAGAGAGCAGTTCTTC. This gives the protein CASSQDSGRAREQFF. The V gene is TRBV4-3, the J gene TRBJ2-1; 8 nucleotides agree with TRBD2. This CDR3 spans 15 amino acids. The germline gives CDR1 LGHNA, CDR2 YSLEER. The ends lost 0 bases at V and 10 bases at J; junction bases unmatched: 8.